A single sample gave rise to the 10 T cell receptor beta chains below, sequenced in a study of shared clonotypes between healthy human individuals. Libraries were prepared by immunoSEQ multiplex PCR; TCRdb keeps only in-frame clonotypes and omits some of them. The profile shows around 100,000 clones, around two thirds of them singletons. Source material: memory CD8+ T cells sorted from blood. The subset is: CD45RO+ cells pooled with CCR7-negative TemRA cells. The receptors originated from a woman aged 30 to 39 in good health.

This CDR3 reads CASSLGSAGYGYTF. The CDR3 DNA reads TGTGCCAGCAGCTTAGGTTCAGCCGGCTATGGCTACACCTTC. The gene calls are TRBV11-2 and TRBJ1-2; D is unclear. CDR1 SGHAT and CDR2 FQNNGV come from the germline V gene. V was trimmed by 1 base and J by 4 bases, leaving 10 bases between them. The CDR3 covers 14 residues.

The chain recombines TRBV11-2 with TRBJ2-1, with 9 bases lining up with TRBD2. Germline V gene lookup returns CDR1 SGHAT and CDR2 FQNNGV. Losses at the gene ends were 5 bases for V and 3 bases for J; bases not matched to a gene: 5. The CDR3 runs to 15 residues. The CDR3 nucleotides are TGTGCCAGCAGCCAACGGACTAGCGACTACAATGAGCAGTTCTTC. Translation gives CASSQRTSDYNEQFF.

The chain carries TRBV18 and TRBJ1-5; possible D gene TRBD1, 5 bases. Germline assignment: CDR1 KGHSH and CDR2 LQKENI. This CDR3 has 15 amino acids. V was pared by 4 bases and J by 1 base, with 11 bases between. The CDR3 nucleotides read TGTGCCAGCTCACTGGACCCAGGGAGCAATCAGCCCCAGCATTTT. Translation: CASSLDPGSNQPQHF.

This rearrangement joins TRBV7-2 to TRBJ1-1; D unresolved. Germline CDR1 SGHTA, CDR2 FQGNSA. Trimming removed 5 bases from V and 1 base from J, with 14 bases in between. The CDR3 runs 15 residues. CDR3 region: CASSRSPWENTEAFF. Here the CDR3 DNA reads TGTGCCAGCAGCCGTAGTCCGTGGGAGAACACTGAAGCTTTCTTT.

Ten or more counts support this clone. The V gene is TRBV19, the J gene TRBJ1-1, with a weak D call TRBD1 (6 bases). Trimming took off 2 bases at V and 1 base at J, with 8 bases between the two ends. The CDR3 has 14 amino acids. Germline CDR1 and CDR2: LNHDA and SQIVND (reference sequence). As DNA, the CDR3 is TGTGCCAGTAGTATACTACAGGGGAACACTGAAGCTTTCTTT. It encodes CASSILQGNTEAFF.

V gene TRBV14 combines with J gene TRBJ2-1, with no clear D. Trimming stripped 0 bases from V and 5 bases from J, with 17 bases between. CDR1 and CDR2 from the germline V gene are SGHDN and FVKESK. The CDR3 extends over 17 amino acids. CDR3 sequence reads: CASSQDSVSGYNNEQFF. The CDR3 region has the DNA TGTGCCAGCAGCCAAGATTCAGTTAGTGGGTATAACAATGAGCAGTTCTTC.

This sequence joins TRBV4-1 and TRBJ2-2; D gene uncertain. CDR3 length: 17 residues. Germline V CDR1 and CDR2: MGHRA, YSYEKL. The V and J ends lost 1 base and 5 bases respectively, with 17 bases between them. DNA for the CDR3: TGCGCCAGCAGCCAAGGTCCAGGTGGCGTTCGAACCGGGGAGCTGTTTTTT. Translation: CASSQGPGGVRTGELFF.

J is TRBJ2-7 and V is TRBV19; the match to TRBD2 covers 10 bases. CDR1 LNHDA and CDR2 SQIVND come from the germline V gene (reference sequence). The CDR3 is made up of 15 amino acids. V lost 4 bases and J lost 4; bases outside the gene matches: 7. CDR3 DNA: TGTGCCAGTAGTACAGCTAGCGGGGGACTTTACGAGCAGTACTTC. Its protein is CASSTASGGLYEQYF.

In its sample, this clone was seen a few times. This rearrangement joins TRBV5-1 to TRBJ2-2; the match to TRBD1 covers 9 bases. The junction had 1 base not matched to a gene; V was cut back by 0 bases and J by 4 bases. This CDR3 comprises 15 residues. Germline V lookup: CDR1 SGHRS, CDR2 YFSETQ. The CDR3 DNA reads TGCGCCAGCAGCTTGGAACAGGGGGCCACCGGGGAGCTGTTTTTT. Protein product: CASSLEQGATGELFF.

The CDR3 loop reads CSVGHSNTGELFF. As DNA, the CDR3 is TGCAGCGTTGGACATTCGAACACCGGGGAGCTGTTTTTT. This chain joins TRBV29-1 and TRBJ2-2; D remains unclear. The CDR3 contains 13 residues. Per germline, CDR1 SQVTM and CDR2 ANQGSEA. The germline V and J ends were trimmed by 4 bases and 0 bases, with 6 bases remaining between them.